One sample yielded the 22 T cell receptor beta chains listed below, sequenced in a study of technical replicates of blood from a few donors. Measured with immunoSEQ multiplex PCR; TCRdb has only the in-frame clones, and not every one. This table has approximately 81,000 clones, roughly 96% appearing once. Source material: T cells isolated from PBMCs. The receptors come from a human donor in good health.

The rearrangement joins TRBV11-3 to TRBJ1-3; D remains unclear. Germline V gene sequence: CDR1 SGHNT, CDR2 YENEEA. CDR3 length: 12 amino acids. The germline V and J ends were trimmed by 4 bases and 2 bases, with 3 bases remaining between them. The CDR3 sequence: CASSSAGNTIYF. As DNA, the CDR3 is TGTGCCAGCAGCTCAGCTGGAAACACCATATATTTT.

The CDR3 here is CASSPSGRVYNEQFF. The DNA of the CDR3 is TGTGCCAGCAGTCCCAGCGGGAGGGTCTACAATGAGCAGTTCTTC. The rearrangement joins TRBV2 to TRBJ2-1; 10 bases match TRBD2. The ends lost 5 bases at V and 3 bases at J; junction bases unmatched: 4. From germline, CDR1 is SNHLY and CDR2 FYNNEI. The CDR3 extends over 15 amino acids.

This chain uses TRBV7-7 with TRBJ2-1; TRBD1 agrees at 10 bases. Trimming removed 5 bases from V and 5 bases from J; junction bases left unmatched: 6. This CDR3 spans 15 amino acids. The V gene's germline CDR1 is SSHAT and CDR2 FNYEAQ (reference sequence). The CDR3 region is CASSADRGSDNEQFF. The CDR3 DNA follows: TGTGCCAGCAGCGCGGACAGGGGGTCTGACAATGAGCAGTTCTTC.

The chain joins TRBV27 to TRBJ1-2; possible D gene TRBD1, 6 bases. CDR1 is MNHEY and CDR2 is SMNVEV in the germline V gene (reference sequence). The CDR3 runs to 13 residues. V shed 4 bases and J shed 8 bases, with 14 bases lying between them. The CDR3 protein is CASSSWDTQGYTF. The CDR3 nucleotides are TGTGCCAGCAGTTCGTGGGACACCCAAGGCTACACCTTC.

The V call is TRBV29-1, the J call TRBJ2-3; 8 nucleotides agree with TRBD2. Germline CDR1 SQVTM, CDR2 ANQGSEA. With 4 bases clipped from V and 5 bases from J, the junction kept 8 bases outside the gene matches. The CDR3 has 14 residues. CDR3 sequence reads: CSVVPSGLLDTQYF. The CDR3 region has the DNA TGCAGCGTTGTTCCTAGCGGGCTATTAGATACGCAGTATTTT.

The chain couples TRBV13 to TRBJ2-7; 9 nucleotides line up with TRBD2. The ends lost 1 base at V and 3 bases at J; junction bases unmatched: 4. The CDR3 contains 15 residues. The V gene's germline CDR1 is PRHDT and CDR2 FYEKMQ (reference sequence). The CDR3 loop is CASSLVVAGDYEQYF. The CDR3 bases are TGTGCCAGCAGCTTAGTAGTAGCGGGGGACTACGAGCAGTACTTC.

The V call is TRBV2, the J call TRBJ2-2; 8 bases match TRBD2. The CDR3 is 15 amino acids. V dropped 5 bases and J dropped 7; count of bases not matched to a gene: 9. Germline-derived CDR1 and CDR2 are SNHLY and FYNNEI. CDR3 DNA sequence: TGTGCCAGCAGTATGGGGACTAGATTAAGCGGGGAGCTGTTTTTT. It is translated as CASSMGTRLSGELFF. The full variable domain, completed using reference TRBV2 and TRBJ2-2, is EPEVTQTPSHQVTQMGQEVILRCVPISNHLYFYWYRQILGQKVEFLVSFYNNEISEKSEIFDDQFSVERPDGSNFTLKIRSTKLEDSAMYFCASSMGTRLSGELFFGEGSRLTVL.

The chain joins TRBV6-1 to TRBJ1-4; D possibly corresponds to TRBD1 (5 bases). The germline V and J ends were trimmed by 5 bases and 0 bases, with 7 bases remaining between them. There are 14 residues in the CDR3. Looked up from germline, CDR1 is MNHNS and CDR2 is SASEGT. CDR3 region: CASSTGPTNEKLFF. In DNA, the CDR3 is TGTGCCAGCAGTACAGGTCCAACTAATGAAAAACTGTTTTTT.

The CDR3 sequence is CASGLGLQETQYF. The CDR3 DNA sequence: TGTGCTAGTGGTTTGGGACTCCAAGAGACCCAGTACTTC. This chain connects TRBV12-5 to TRBJ2-5; D call uncertain. This CDR3 is 13 amino acids long. V was shortened by 1 base and J by 1 base, with 4 bases between the two germline ends. Germline CDR1 reads LGHNT; CDR2 reads FRNRAP.

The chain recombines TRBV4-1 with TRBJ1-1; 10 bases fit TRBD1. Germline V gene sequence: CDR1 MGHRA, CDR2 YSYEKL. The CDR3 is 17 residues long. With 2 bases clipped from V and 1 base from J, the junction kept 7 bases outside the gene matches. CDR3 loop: CASSQRDRGLRNTEAFF. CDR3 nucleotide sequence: TGCGCCAGCAGCCAACGTGACAGGGGGCTTCGGAACACTGAAGCTTTCTTT.

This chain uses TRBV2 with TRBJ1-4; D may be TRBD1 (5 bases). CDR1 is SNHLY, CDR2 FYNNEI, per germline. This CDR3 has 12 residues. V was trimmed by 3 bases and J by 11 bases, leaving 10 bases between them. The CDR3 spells CASSEEGDKLFF. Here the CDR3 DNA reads TGTGCCAGCAGTGAGGAAGGGGATAAACTGTTTTTT.

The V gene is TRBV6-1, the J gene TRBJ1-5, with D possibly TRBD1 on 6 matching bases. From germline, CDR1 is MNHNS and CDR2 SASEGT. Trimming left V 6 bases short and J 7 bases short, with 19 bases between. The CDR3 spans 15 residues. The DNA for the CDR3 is TGTGCCAGCAGAGGGCAGGGGAAGAAAGGCCAGCCCCAGCATTTT. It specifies CASRGQGKKGQPQHF.

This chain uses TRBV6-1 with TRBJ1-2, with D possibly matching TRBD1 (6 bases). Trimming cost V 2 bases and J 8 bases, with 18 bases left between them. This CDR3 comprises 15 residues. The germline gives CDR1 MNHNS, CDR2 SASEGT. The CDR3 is CASSEYFGSGEGYTF. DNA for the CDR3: TGTGCCAGCAGTGAATATTTCGGGTCAGGGGAAGGCTACACCTTC.

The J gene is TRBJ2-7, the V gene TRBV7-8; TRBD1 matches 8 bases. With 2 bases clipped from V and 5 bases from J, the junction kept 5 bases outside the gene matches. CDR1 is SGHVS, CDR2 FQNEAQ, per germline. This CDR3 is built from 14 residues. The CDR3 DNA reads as TGTGCCAGCAGCTTAATCGAGACAGGGGACGAGCAGTACTTC. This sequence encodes CASSLIETGDEQYF.

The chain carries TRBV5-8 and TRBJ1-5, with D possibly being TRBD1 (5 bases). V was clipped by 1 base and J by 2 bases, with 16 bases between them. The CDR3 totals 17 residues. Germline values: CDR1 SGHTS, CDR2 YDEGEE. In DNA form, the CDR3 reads TGTGCCAGCAGCTTGTATACGGCAGGGAAAGGCAATCAGCCCCAGCATTTT. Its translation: CASSLYTAGKGNQPQHF. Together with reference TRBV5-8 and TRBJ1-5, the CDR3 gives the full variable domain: EAGVTQSPTHLIKTRGQQATLRCSPISGHTSVYWYQQALGLGLQFLLWYDEGEERNRGNFPPRFSGRQFPNYSSELNVNALELEDSALYLCASSLYTAGKGNQPQHFGDGTRLSIL.

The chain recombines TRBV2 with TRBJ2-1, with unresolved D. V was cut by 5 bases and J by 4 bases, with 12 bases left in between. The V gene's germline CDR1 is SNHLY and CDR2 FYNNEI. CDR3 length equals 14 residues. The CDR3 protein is CASSPVEVYNEQFF. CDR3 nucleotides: TGTGCCAGCAGTCCGGTAGAAGTTTACAATGAGCAGTTCTTC.

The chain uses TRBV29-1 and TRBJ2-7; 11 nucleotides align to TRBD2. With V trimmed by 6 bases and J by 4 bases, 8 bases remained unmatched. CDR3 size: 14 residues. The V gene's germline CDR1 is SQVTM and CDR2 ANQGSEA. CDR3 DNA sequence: TGCAGCGTCTCAATGGGACTAGCGGTTTACGAGCAGTACTTC. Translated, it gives CSVSMGLAVYEQYF.

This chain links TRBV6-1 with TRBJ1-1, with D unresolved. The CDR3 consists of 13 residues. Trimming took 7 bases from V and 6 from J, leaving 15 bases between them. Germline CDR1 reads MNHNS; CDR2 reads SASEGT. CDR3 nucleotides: TGTGCCAGCATCCGAAGCGGGCCCCCTGAAGCTTTCTTT. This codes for CASIRSGPPEAFF.

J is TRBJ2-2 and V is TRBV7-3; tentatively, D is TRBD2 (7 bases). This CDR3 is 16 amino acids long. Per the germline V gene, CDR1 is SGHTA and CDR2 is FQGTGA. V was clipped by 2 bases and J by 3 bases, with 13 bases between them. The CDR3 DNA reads TGTGCCAGCAGCTTATGGGCGGGGGCTGACACCGGGGAGCTGTTTTTT. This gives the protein CASSLWAGADTGELFF.

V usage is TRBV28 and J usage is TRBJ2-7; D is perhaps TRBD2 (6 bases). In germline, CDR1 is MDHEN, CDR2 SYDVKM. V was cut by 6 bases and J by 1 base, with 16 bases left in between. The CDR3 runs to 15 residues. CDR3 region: CASRQTGLQSYEQYF. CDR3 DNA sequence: TGTGCCAGCAGACAAACGGGACTGCAGTCCTACGAGCAGTACTTC.

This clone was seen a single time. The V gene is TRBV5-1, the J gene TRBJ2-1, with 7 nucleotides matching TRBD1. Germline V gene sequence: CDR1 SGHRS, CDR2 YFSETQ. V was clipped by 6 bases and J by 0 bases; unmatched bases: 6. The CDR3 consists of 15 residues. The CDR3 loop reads CASTFDRASYNEQFF. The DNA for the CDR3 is TGCGCCAGCACCTTCGACAGGGCCTCCTACAATGAGCAGTTCTTC.

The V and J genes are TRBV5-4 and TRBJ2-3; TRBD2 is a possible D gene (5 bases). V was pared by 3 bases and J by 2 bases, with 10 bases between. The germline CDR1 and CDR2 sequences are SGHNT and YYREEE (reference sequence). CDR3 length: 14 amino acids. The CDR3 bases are TGTGCCAGCAGCTGGAGCGGATTCACAGATACGCAGTATTTT. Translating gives CASSWSGFTDTQYF.